The entry below gives a single T cell receptor beta chain sequence along with its context. Per the original data handling: Amplification with reference gene primers provided the estimates of nucleated cell counts. Sequenced by immunoSEQ multiplex PCR; TCRdb stores in-frame clones only, minus some. The D gene and trimming were derived from the DNA, and the V and J assignments and clone size from that table. The sample contains about 230,000 clones, 75% to 90% of which appear only once. The sample originates from a study of blood T cell repertoires in COVID-19. Overall study context: There were acute and convalescent COVID-19 samples, and they came from the United States, Italy and Spain. Sample material is recorded as cDNA or gDNA derived from T cells, B-cell-depleted T cells, or PBMCs.

This CDR3 has 15 residues. The V segment lost 4 bases and the J segment 4 bases; nucleotides outside the gene matches: 5. In germline, CDR1 is MRHNA, CDR2 SNTAGT. Sequenced sample: peripheral blood. The receptor comes from a man aged 40-55 years with acute or convalescent COVID-19. The chain uses TRBV6-4 and TRBJ2-2; 8 bases agree with TRBD2. Here the CDR3 reads CASSVRAGGTGELFF. CDR3 bases: TGTGCCAGCAGTGTTCGGGCGGGAGGCACCGGGGAGCTGTTTTTT.